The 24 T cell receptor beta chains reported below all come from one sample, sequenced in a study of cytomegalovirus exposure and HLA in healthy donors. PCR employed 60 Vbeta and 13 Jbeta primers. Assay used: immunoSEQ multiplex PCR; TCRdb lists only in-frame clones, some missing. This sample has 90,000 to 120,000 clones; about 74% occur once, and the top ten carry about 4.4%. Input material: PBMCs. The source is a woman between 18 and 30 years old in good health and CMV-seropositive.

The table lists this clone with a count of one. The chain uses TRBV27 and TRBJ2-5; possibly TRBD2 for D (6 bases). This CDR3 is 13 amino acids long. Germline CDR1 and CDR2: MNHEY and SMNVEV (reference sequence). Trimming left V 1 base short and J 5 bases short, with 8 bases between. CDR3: CASSLWGVETQYF. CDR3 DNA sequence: TGTGCCAGCAGTTTATGGGGGGTGGAGACCCAGTACTTC.

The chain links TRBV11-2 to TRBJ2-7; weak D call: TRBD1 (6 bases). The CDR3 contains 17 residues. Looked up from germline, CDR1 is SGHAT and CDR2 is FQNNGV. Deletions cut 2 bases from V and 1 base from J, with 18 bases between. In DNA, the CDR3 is TGTGCCAGCAGCTTAAAGATTGGGGACATTACGTCCTACGAGCAGTACTTC. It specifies CASSLKIGDITSYEQYF.

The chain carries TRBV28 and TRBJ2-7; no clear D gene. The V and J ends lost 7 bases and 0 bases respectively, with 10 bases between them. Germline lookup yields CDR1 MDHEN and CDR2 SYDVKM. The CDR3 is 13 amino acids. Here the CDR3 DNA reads TGTGCCAGCACCGCACACTACTCCTACGAGCAGTACTTC. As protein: CASTAHYSYEQYF.

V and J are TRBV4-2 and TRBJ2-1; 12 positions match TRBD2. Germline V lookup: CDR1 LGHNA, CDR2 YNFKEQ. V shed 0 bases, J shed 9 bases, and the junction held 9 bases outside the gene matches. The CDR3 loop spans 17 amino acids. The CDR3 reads CASSQDMGLAGGTEQFF. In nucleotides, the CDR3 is TGTGCCAGCAGCCAAGATATGGGTCTAGCGGGAGGGACTGAGCAGTTCTTC.

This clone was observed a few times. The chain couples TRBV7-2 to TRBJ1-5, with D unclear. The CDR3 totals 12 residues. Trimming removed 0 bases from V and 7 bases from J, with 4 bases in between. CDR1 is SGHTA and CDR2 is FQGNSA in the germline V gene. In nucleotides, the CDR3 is TGTGCCAGCAGCTTAGCGGAGCAGCCCCAGCATTTT. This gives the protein CASSLAEQPQHF.

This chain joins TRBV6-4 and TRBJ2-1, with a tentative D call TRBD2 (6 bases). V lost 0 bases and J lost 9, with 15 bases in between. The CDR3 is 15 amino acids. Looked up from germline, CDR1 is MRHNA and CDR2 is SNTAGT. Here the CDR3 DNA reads TGTGCCAGCAGTGACTCAGGCGGGGAGCACGGTGAGCAGTTCTTC. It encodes CASSDSGGEHGEQFF.

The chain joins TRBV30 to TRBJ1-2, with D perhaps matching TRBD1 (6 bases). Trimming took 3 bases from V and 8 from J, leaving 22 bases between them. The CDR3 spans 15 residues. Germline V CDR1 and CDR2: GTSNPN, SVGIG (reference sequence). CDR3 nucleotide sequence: TGTGCCTGGAGCCAACCAACCAGGGGTTTAAACGGCTACACCTTC. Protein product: CAWSQPTRGLNGYTF.

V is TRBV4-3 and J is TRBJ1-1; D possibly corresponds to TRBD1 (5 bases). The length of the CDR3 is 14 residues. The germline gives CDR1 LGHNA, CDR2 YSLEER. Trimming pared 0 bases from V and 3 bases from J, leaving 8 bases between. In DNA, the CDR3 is TGCGCCAGCAGCCAAGATGCGGGGGACACTGAAGCTTTCTTT. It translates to CASSQDAGDTEAFF.

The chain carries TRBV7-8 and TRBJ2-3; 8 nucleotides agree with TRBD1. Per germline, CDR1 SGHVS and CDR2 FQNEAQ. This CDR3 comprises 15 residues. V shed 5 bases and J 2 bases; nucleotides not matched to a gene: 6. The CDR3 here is CASSKDRGDTDTQYF. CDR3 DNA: TGTGCCAGCAGCAAAGACAGGGGAGACACAGATACGCAGTATTTT.

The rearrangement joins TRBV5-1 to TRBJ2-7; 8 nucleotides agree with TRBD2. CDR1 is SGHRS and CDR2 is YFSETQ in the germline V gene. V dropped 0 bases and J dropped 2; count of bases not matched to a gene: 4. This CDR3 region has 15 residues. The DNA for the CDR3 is TGCGCCAGCAGCTTGGTGGGGACTAGTCCCTACGAGCAGTACTTC. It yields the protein CASSLVGTSPYEQYF.

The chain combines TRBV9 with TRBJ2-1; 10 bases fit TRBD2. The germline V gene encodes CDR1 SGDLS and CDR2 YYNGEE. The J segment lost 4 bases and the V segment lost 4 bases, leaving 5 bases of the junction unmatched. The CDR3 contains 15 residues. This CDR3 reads CASSLLAGEYNEQFF. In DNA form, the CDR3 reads TGTGCCAGCAGCTTGCTAGCGGGAGAATACAATGAGCAGTTCTTC.

The chain's CDR3 is CASSLVEGDNQPQHF. For the CDR3, the DNA is TGTGCCAGCAGTTTAGTAGAGGGGGACAATCAGCCCCAGCATTTT. The genes are TRBV28 and TRBJ1-5; D is perhaps TRBD1 (6 bases). Between the trimmed V and J ends, which lost 2 bases and 3 bases, there was a span of 11 bases. From germline, CDR1 is MDHEN and CDR2 SYDVKM. This CDR3 is built from 15 residues.

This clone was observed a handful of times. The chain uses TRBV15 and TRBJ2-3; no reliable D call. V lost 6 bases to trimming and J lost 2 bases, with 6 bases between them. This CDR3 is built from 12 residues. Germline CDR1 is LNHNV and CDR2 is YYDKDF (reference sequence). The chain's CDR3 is CATSLNTDTQYF. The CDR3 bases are TGTGCCACCAGTCTAAACACAGATACGCAGTATTTT.

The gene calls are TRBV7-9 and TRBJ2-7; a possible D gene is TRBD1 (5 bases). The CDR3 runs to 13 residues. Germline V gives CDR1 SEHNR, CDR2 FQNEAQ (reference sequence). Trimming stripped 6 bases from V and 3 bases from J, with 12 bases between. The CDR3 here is CASSGAARYEQYF. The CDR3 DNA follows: TGTGCCAGCAGTGGGGCGGCACGCTACGAGCAGTACTTC.

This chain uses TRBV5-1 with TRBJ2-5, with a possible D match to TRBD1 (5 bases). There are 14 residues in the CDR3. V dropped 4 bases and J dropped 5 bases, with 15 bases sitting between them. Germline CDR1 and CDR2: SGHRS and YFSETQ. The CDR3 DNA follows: TGCGCCAGCAGCAGGTCAGGGTCGGAGGAGACCCAGTACTTC. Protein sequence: CASSRSGSEETQYF.

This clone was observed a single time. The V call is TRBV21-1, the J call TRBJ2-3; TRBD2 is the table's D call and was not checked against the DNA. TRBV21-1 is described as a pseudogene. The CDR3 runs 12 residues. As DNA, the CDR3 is TGTGCCAGCAGACCCCGGGAGGATACGCAGTATTTT. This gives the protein CASRPREDTQYF.

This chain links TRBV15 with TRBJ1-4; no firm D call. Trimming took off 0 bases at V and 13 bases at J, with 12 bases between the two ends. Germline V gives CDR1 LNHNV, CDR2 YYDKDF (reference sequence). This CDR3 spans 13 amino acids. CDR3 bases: TGTGCCACCAGCAGAGAGCGCATCGGGATACTGTTTTTT. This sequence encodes CATSRERIGILFF.

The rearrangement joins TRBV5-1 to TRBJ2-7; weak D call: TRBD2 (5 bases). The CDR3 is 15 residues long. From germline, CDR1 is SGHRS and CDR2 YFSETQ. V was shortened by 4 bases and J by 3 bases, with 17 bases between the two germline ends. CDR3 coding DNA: TGCGCCAGCAGCCCGAGAGGGAAAGAAGGCTACGAGCAGTACTTC. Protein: CASSPRGKEGYEQYF. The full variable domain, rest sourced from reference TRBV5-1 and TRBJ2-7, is KAGVTQTPRYLIKTRGQQVTLSCSPISGHRSVSWYQQTPGQGLQFLFEYFSETQRNKGNFPGRFSGRQFSNSRSEMNVSTLELGDSALYLCASSPRGKEGYEQYFGPGTRLTVT.

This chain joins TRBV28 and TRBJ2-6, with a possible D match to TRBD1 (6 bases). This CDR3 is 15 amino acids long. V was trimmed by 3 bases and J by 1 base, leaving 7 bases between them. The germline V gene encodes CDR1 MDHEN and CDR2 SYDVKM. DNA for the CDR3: TGTGCCAGCAGTTTTGGGACATCTGGGGCCAACGTCCTGACTTTC. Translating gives CASSFGTSGANVLTF.

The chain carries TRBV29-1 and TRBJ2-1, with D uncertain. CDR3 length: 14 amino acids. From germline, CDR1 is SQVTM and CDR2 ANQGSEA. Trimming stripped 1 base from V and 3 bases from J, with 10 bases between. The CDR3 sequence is CSVEAQLVYNEQFF. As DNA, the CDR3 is TGCAGCGTTGAAGCACAGTTAGTCTACAATGAGCAGTTCTTC.

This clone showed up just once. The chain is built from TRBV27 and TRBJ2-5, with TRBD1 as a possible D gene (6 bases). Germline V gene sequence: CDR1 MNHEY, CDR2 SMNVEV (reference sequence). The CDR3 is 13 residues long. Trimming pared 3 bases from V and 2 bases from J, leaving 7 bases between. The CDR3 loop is CASSFRGQETQYF. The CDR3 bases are TGTGCCAGCAGTTTCAGGGGTCAAGAGACCCAGTACTTC.

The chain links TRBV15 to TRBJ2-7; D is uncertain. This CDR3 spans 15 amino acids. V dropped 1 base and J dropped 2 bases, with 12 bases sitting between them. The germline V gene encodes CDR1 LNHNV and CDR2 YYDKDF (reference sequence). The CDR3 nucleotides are TGTGCCACCAGCAGAGGCGGATCGCACCCCTACGAGCAGTACTTC. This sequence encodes CATSRGGSHPYEQYF.

The CDR3 is CASRPGTGPQETQYF. CDR3 nucleotides: TGTGCCAGCAGACCCGGGACAGGCCCCCAAGAGACCCAGTACTTC. The gene calls are TRBV7-9 and TRBJ2-5, with 8 bases fitting TRBD1. Per the germline V gene, CDR1 is SEHNR and CDR2 is FQNEAQ (reference sequence). The V segment lost 6 bases and the J segment 1 base; nucleotides outside the gene matches: 7. CDR3 length: 15 amino acids.

DNA of the CDR3: TGTGCCAGCAGCTTAAGAGGAGCGGATCCTAGTGGGGTTAATGGCTACACCTTC. Its protein is CASSLRGADPSGVNGYTF. J is TRBJ1-2 and V is TRBV7-8; D is uncertain. The length of the CDR3 is 18 residues. The germline CDR1 and CDR2 sequences are SGHVS and FQNEAQ. Trimming took 2 bases from V and 6 from J, leaving 25 bases between them.